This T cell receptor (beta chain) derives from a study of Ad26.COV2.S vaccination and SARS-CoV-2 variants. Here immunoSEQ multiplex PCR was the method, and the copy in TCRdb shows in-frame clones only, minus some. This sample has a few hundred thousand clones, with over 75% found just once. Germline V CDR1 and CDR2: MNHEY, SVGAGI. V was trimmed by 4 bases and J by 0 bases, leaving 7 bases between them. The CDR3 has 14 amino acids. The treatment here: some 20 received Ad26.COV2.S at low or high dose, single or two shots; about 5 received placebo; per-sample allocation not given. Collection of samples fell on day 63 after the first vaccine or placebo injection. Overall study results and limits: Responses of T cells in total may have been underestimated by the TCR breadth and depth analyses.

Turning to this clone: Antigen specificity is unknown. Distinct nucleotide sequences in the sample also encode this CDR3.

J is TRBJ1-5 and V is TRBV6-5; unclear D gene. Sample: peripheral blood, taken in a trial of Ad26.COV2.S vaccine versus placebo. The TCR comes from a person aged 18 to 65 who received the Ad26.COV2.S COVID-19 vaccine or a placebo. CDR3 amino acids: CASSSDGSNQPQHF. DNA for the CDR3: TGTGCCAGCAGTTCGGACGGTAGCAATCAGCCCCAGCATTTT.